These T cell receptor beta chains were read from a single sample in a study of CD4 T cells in relation to SARS-CoV-2 and coronaviruses. The table came from immunoSEQ multiplex PCR; TCRdb's copy has only in-frame clones and leaves some out. The table lists about 37,000 clones, roughly 85% of them singletons, with around 4.8% in the top ten. For these TCRs, the target antigens are not known. The sequenced sample consisted of naive CD4+ T cells from PBMCs, cultured in vitro. These TCRs come from an adult with COVID-19. The CDR3 runs from the conserved cysteine through the conserved F or W. The D gene is left open where the match is weak. Size is stated for part of the rows, as once, few or many counts, or as a class when the clone is expanded.

>.|TRBV12-3/TRBV12-4|TRBJ2-7|.
CASSLLEDEQYF
TGTGCCAGCAGTTTATTGGAGGACGAGCAGTACTTC
>TRBD1|TRBV2|TRBJ1-5|.
CASSNLKILGGGNQPQHF
TGTGCCAGCAGCAACCTAAAGATATTAGGGGGCGGCAATCAGCCCCAGCATTTT
>.|TRBV20-1|TRBJ1-1|.
CSAVPGSEAFF
TGCAGTGCGGTCCCCGGCTCTGAAGCTTTCTTT
>TRBD1|TRBV7-2|TRBJ2-7|.
CASSLRGMGQGVIYEQYF
TGTGCCAGCAGCCTAAGGGGTATGGGACAGGGGGTAATCTACGAGCAGTACTTC
>TRBD2|TRBV5-1|TRBJ2-3|few
CASSLGHGRGADTQYF
TGCGCCAGCAGCTTGGGTCACGGGAGGGGAGCAGATACGCAGTATTTT
>TRBD1|TRBV4-2|TRBJ1-2|.
CASSQDRGREGRRGGLSNYGYTF
TGTGCCAGCAGCCAAGACAGGGGGCGAGAGGGGCGACGCGGCGGGTTGTCTAACTATGGCTACACCTTC
>TRBD1|TRBV7-7|TRBJ2-5|.
CASSPRTGSETQYF
TGTGCCAGCAGCCCCCGGACAGGGTCGGAGACCCAGTACTTC
>TRBD2|TRBV30|TRBJ2-7|once
CAWRLGGAREQYF
TGTGCCTGGAGGTTGGGAGGGGCGAGGGAGCAGTACTTC
>TRBD1|TRBV7-8|TRBJ2-7|.
CASSPLLLGQGAIVQYF
TGTGCCAGCAGCCCACTACTCTTAGGACAGGGGGCTATTGTGCAGTACTTC
>.|TRBV7-9|TRBJ1-6|once
CASSLPREAVGPLHF
TGTGCCAGCAGCCTACCCCGGGAGGCTGTGGGACCCCTCCACTTT
>.|TRBV18|TRBJ2-1|.
CASSLGPLGNEQFF
TGTGCCAGCTCACTGGGCCCCCTGGGCAATGAGCAGTTCTTC
>.|TRBV4-1|TRBJ2-7|.
CASSPRLVTYEQYF
TGCGCCAGCAGCCCAAGACTAGTTACCTACGAGCAGTACTTC
>TRBD2|TRBV19|TRBJ2-1|.
CASSIRSGRANEQFF
TGTGCCAGTAGTATCCGGAGCGGGAGGGCCAATGAGCAGTTCTTC
>.|TRBV3-1/TRBV3-2|TRBJ1-4|.
CASRQGEGGEKLFF
TGTGCCAGCAGACAAGGAGAGGGAGGTGAAAAACTGTTTTTT
>TRBD2|TRBV4-1|TRBJ2-2|.
CASSQGPGLAVPGELFF
TGCGCCAGCAGCCAAGGCCCGGGACTAGCGGTTCCCGGGGAGCTGTTTTTT
>.|TRBV9|TRBJ1-4|few
CASSVDVGAEKLFF
TGTGCCAGCAGCGTAGACGTGGGCGCTGAAAAACTGTTTTTT
>.|TRBV11-2|TRBJ2-1|.
CASSLERYNEQFF
TGTGCCAGCAGCTTAGAACGGTACAATGAGCAGTTCTTC
>.|TRBV18|TRBJ2-3|.
CASSSLETSTDTQYF
TGTGCCAGCTCGTCACTAGAGACTAGCACAGATACGCAGTATTTT
>.|TRBV28|TRBJ2-2|.
CASSPRGLGFTGELFF
TGTGCCAGCAGTCCAAGGGGACTCGGTTTCACCGGGGAGCTGTTTTTT
>.|TRBV3-1/TRBV3-2|TRBJ2-7|.
CASSRSPIPGEQYF
TGTGCCAGCAGCCGATCACCCATCCCGGGAGAGCAGTACTTC
>.|TRBV27|TRBJ2-5|.
CASSLLPSASHQETQYF
TGTGCCAGCAGTTTACTGCCCTCCGCGTCGCACCAAGAGACCCAGTACTTC
>TRBD2|TRBV6-1|TRBJ2-5|.
CASSESASGSQTQYF
TGTGCCAGCAGTGAAAGTGCTAGCGGGAGCCAGACCCAGTACTTC
>.|TRBV10-3|TRBJ1-6|.
CAIRDRDDSPLHF
TGTGCCATCCGTGACCGGGACGATTCACCCCTCCACTTT
>.|TRBV18|TRBJ2-7|.
CASSLGYEQYF
TGTGCCAGCTCACTAGGATACGAGCAGTACTTC
>.|TRBV10-1|TRBJ1-1|few
CASSYQQGGTEAFF
TGCGCCAGCAGTTATCAACAGGGTGGCACTGAAGCTTTCTTT
>.|TRBV7-3|TRBJ2-1|.
CASSYGLRGRETNEQFF
TGTGCCAGCAGCTATGGACTGAGGGGGCGGGAAACAAATGAGCAGTTCTTC
>.|TRBV3-1/TRBV3-2|TRBJ1-2|once
CASSLGTLNYGYTF
TGTGCCAGCAGCCTCGGGACTCTAAACTATGGCTACACCTTC
>.|TRBV28|TRBJ1-6|.
CASTSRGSPLHF
TGTGCCAGCACTTCGAGGGGGTCACCCCTCCACTTT
>TRBD2|TRBV10-3|TRBJ2-6|.
CAISPGTSGSLAGANVLTF
TGTGCCATCAGCCCCGGGACTAGCGGGAGTCTTGCCGGGGCCAACGTCCTGACTTTC
>TRBD1|TRBV28|TRBJ1-1|.
CASRKMGQGWTEAFF
TGTGCCAGCAGAAAGATGGGACAGGGATGGACTGAAGCTTTCTTT
>.|TRBV15|TRBJ2-1|once
CATSRVYNEQFF
TGTGCCACCAGCAGAGTATACAATGAGCAGTTCTTC
>TRBD1|TRBV9|TRBJ2-7|.
CASSSSGDSALYEQYF
TGTGCCAGCAGCTCGAGTGGGGACAGCGCCCTCTACGAGCAGTACTTC
>.|TRBV28|TRBJ2-1|.
CASSLAGGNEQFF
TGTGCCAGCAGTTTGGCTGGGGGCAATGAGCAGTTCTTC
>TRBD1|TRBV19|TRBJ2-3|once
CASGTGVWDTQYF
TGTGCCAGTGGGACAGGGGTTTGGGATACGCAGTATTTT
>.|TRBV6-6|TRBJ2-5|.
CASSYSSRGETQYF
TGTGCCAGCAGTTACTCAAGCAGGGGTGAGACCCAGTACTTC
>TRBD1|TRBV5-8|TRBJ2-3|.
CASNRDRGTDTQYF
TGTGCCAGCAACCGGGACAGGGGCACAGATACGCAGTATTTT
>.|TRBV6-5|TRBJ2-2|.
CASSTHRVIAGELFF
TGTGCCAGCAGCACCCACAGGGTTATCGCCGGGGAGCTGTTTTTT
>.|TRBV5-5|TRBJ1-1|.
CASSLARVEAFF
TGTGCCAGCAGCTTGGCCCGGGTTGAAGCTTTCTTT
>.|TRBV3-1/TRBV3-2|TRBJ2-2|.
CASSQGGGSNTGELFF
TGTGCCAGCAGCCAAGGGGGCGGGTCGAACACCGGGGAGCTGTTTTTT
>TRBD2|TRBV27|TRBJ2-1|.
CASSFPLDVGLAQNNEQFF
TGTGCCAGCAGTTTTCCCCTCGACGTAGGACTAGCCCAAAACAATGAGCAGTTCTTC
>.|TRBV15|TRBJ2-1|.
CATSRASSGGYNEQFF
TGTGCCACCAGCAGAGCGAGTAGCGGTGGCTACAATGAGCAGTTCTTC
>.|TRBV5-1|TRBJ1-2|.
CASSSKTGRGYTF
TGCGCCAGCAGCTCCAAGACAGGCCGAGGCTACACCTTC
>.|TRBV6-2/TRBV6-3|TRBJ2-5|.
CASSYEVKETQYF
TGTGCCAGCAGTTACGAAGTAAAAGAGACCCAGTACTTC
>.|TRBV7-8|TRBJ2-7|once
CASSPVFTYEQYF
TGTGCCAGCAGCCCCGTTTTTACCTACGAGCAGTACTTC
>.|TRBV7-9|TRBJ1-5|.
CASSLDNQPQHF
TGTGCCAGCAGCTTAGATAATCAGCCCCAGCATTTT
>TRBD2|TRBV10-3|TRBJ2-7|few
CAISETSGRLYEQYF
TGTGCCATCAGTGAGACTAGCGGGAGGCTCTACGAGCAGTACTTC
>.|TRBV5-4|TRBJ1-1|.
CASSLDRVNTEAFF
TGTGCCAGCAGCTTGGATAGGGTGAACACTGAAGCTTTCTTT
>TRBD2|TRBV7-9|TRBJ2-1|.
CASSLGGLGHSYNEQFF
TGTGCCAGCAGCTTAGGGGGACTAGGGCACTCCTACAATGAGCAGTTCTTC
>.|TRBV30|TRBJ1-2|.
CAWSVIEDGGYTF
TGTGCCTGGAGTGTAATTGAAGATGGGGGCTACACCTTC
>.|TRBV5-1|TRBJ2-7|.
CASSYPVTVPYEQYF
TGCGCCAGCAGCTACCCCGTGACGGTGCCCTACGAGCAGTACTTC
>.|TRBV13|TRBJ2-7|.
CASGIHYEQYF
TGTGCCAGCGGCATACACTACGAGCAGTACTTC
>TRBD1|TRBV18|TRBJ1-1|.
CASSPPGTVNTEAFF
TGTGCCAGCTCACCACCGGGGACAGTGAACACTGAAGCTTTCTTT
>.|TRBV4-1|TRBJ2-3|once
CASSQGITNTDTQYF
TGCGCCAGCAGCCAAGGAATAACGAACACAGATACGCAGTATTTT
>.|TRBV13|TRBJ1-2|.
CASSLQNNYGYTF
TGTGCCAGCAGCTTACAAAATAACTATGGCTACACCTTC